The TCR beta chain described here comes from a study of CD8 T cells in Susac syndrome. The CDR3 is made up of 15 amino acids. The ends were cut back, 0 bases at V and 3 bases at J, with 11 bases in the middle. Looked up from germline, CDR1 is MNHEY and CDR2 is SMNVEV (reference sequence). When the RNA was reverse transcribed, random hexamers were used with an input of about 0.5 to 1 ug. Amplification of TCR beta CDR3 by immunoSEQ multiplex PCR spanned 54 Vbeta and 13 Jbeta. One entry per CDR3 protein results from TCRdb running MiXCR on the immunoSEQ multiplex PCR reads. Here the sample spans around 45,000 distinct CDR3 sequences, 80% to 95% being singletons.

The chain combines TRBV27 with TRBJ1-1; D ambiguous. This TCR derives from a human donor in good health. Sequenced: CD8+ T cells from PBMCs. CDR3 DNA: TGTGCCAGCAGTTTATCATGGCGGCCGGACACTGAAGCTTTCTTT. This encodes CASSLSWRPDTEAFF.